The text below deals with one T cell receptor beta chain. Its antigen is unidentified. These data belong to a study of shared clonotypes between healthy human individuals. For every subset, genomic DNA was evenly distributed across several immunoSEQ plates. The repertoire was sequenced with immunoSEQ multiplex PCR; TCRdb's copy has only in-frame clones and lacks some. The sample carries a few million clones, roughly nine tenths recorded once. The CDR3 extends over 14 amino acids. Germline V gene data show CDR1 as ENHRY and CDR2 as SYGVKD. V lost 9 bases and J 2 bases, leaving 15 bases between the germline ends. The study, taken as a whole, reports: Non-shared clonotypes displayed generation probabilities falling below those of clonotypes present in all four donors. As a rule, naive subsets had a larger estimated richness than memory subsets. Sequencing depth was expected to affect clonotype sharing among donors.

This clonotype originated in a man between 18 and 35 years old in good health. This sequence joins TRBV10-3 and TRBJ2-3; no definite D call. Material for sequencing was naive CD4+ T cells sorted from blood. Specified subset: CD45RA+ positively selected. The CDR3 DNA sequence: TGTGCCATAGCAGCAAATGTGGACACAGATACGCAGTATTTT. Translating gives CAIAANVDTDTQYF.